The 4 T cell receptor beta chains reported below all come from one sample, sequenced in a study of blood T cell repertoires in COVID-19. Repertoires were generated with immunoSEQ multiplex PCR, while TCRdb's copy carries only in-frame clones and drops some. The sample contains roughly 87,000 clones, more than 75% of which appear only once. Material: peripheral blood. These receptors were taken from a man between 40 and 49 years old with acute or convalescent COVID-19.

The genes are TRBV4-2 and TRBJ1-3; unclear D gene. Deletions cut 0 bases from V and 0 bases from J, with 9 bases between. This CDR3 is built from 16 residues. In germline, CDR1 is LGHNA, CDR2 YNFKEQ. This chain's CDR3 is CASSQDPLVSGNTIYF. CDR3 sequence (DNA): TGTGCCAGCAGCCAAGATCCCTTAGTCTCTGGAAACACCATATATTTT.

V usage is TRBV9 and J usage is TRBJ2-1, with 12 bases aligning to TRBD2. The CDR3 sequence is 15 residues long. Looked up from germline, CDR1 is SGDLS and CDR2 is YYNGEE. With 0 bases clipped from V and 7 bases from J, the junction kept 2 bases outside the gene matches. In DNA form, the CDR3 reads TGTGCCAGCAGCGTAGCTAGCGGGAGGGCGAATGAGCAGTTCTTC. This translates into CASSVASGRANEQFF.

This chain links TRBV7-2 with TRBJ2-1, with D perhaps TRBD1 (6 bases). V was clipped by 5 bases and J by 3 bases, with 14 bases between them. The CDR3 is made up of 15 amino acids. Per the germline V gene, CDR1 is SGHTA and CDR2 is FQGNSA. CDR3 DNA: TGTGCCAGCAGCCCCCAGGACAGTTACTACAATGAGCAGTTCTTC. It codes for CASSPQDSYYNEQFF.

The table lists this clone with a few counts. The chain combines TRBV5-1 with TRBJ1-4; D perhaps matches TRBD1 (6 bases). Germline loops: CDR1 SGHRS, CDR2 YFSETQ. CDR3 length: 15 amino acids. V was trimmed by 3 bases and J by 8 bases, leaving 17 bases between them. In DNA form, the CDR3 reads TGCGCCAGCAGCTCACAGGGATGGGTCGGGGAAAAACTGTTTTTT. It specifies CASSSQGWVGEKLFF.